This T cell receptor beta chain was sequenced in a study of blood T cell repertoires in COVID-19 (dated by TCRdb to 2018 to 2020). Describing the broader study: Samples from collaborators originated in the United States, Italy and Spain and spanned both the acute and convalescent phases of COVID-19. The prospective study material was composed of cDNA or gDNA derived from T cells, B-cell-depleted T cells, or PBMCs. The dataset comprised deeply sampled blood TCRbeta repertoires from subjects exposed to, actively infected with, or recovered from COVID-19. The repertoires were made available in a free public database intended to serve as a resource for research on the immune response to SARS-CoV-2. Samples were obtained from the ongoing ImmuneRACE study (first 160 participants) and from some 1,300 subjects provided by 6 global collaborators. Nearly every sample came with metadata listing a de-identified subject ID, COVID-19 status, age in years and sex. Where available, HLA class I and class II types were obtained from metadata supplied by the sample provider rather than from assay-based typing.

The CDR3 has 14 amino acids, counting the end cysteine and phenylalanine. Kept here is only the CDR3 DNA, which spans 42 bases and is read in frame from base 1. CDR1 and CDR2, per the germline V gene, are KGHSH and LQKENI. For this clone: Which antigen it targets is not known. Sequence at one end of the junction differs from germline and may be a read error.

Overall study results and their limits: The amount of clinical and demographic metadata varied by source and participant and was provided uncurated.

TCRbeta CDR3 regions were amplified from genomic DNA using the immunoSEQ Assay, a bias-controlled multiplex PCR. The study's processing was this. Within the assay, amplification of reference gene primers was used to estimate how many nucleated cells each sample contained. To quantify the absolute abundance of each unique TCRbeta CDR3 rearrangement, sequence reads were collapsed and filtered. For each sample, productive Simpson clonality was calculated as the square root of Simpson's diversity index across productive rearrangements. In TCRdb, the immuneACCESS table is reduced to in-frame sequences with V and J assigned. These tables do not hold every clone; where another copy was compared, an unresolved V gene accounts for under half, and the others remain unexplained. D and trimming were read from the DNA, whereas the V and J calls and clone size are those reported in that table. The sample records about 89,000 clones, 75% to 90% of which are singletons. In total, the top ten clones hold 15% to 20% of the sample.

Collaborating institutions collected whole blood in K2EDTA tubes following their own protocols. For TCRbeta analysis, collaborators shipped samples in one of three forms: frozen whole blood, isolated PBMCs, or DNA extracted from either of those sample types. Recombination connected TRBV18 to TRBJ1-4; there is no confident call for the D gene. Material for sequencing was peripheral blood. This sequence originates from a woman of 80 years or more with acute or convalescent COVID-19. The CDR3 reads CASSPGPGNEKLFF. The bases are TGTGCCAGTTCACCGGGCCCCGGAAATGAAAAACTGTTTTTT. The full variable domain, with segments outside the CDR3 supplied by the reference TRBV18 and TRBJ1-4 proteins, appears as NAGVMQNPRHLVRRRGQEARLRCSPMKGHSHVYWYRQLPEEGLKFMVYLQKENIIDESGMPKERFSAEFPKEGPSILRIQQVVRGDSAAYFCASSPGPGNEKLFFGSGTQLSVL.